The 30 T cell receptor beta chains below all came from one sample that was sequenced in a study of blood T cell dynamics during melanoma immunotherapy. TCRdb's copy holds only in-frame clones and misses some; the assay was immunoSEQ multiplex PCR. Of roughly 10,000 clones in the sample, over 65% were seen once. Time point given: pre-treatment baseline. The source material was blood, sampled from a patient treated with checkpoint blockade. These receptors were taken from a human donor with melanoma.

V is TRBV11-2 and J is TRBJ1-1, with TRBD1 matching over 8 bases. Germline V CDR1 and CDR2: SGHAT, FQNNGV. The CDR3 sequence is 13 residues long. Unmatched junction bases numbered 2, after V lost 3 bases and J lost 5 bases. The CDR3 sequence is CASSFGQGTEAFF. The CDR3 DNA sequence: TGTGCCAGCAGCTTCGGACAGGGTACTGAAGCTTTCTTT.

The V call is TRBV18, the J call TRBJ2-1; TRBD2 matches 11 bases. J lost 4 bases, V lost 6 bases, and 14 bases had no gene match. Germline V gene lookup returns CDR1 KGHSH and CDR2 LQKENI. CDR3 length: 18 amino acids. CDR3 sequence reads: CASSSKGGLAENYNEQFF. In DNA form, the CDR3 reads TGTGCCAGCTCCTCAAAAGGGGGACTAGCGGAAAATTACAATGAGCAGTTCTTC.

The J gene is TRBJ2-7, the V gene TRBV30, with 7 bases aligning to TRBD2. V was clipped by 4 bases and J by 8 bases; unmatched bases: 11. This CDR3 comprises 13 residues. Germline lookup yields CDR1 GTSNPN and CDR2 SVGIG (reference sequence). CDR3 residues: CAWMGPGGRKQYF. CDR3 bases: TGTGCCTGGATGGGCCCGGGAGGTAGGAAGCAGTACTTC.

This clone has a handful of counts. V and J are TRBV2 and TRBJ1-6; tentatively, D is TRBD1 (6 bases). This CDR3 is built from 16 residues. Germline values: CDR1 SNHLY, CDR2 FYNNEI. With 3 bases removed from V and 4 bases from J, the gap between germline ends came to 13 bases. The CDR3 DNA follows: TGTGCCAGCAGTGACTGGGGGGGCCCATATAATTCACCCCTCCACTTT. Translation: CASSDWGGPYNSPLHF. The entire variable domain, with the rest obtained from reference TRBV2 and TRBJ1-6, is as follows: EPEVTQTPSHQVTQMGQEVILRCVPISNHLYFYWYRQILGQKVEFLVSFYNNEISEKSEIFDDQFSVERPDGSNFTLKIRSTKLEDSAMYFCASSDWGGPYNSPLHFGNGTRLTVT.

The chain recombines TRBV30 with TRBJ2-2; D call uncertain. V lost 3 bases to trimming and J lost 11 bases, with 13 bases between them. This CDR3 is 12 amino acids long. The germline V gene encodes CDR1 GTSNPN and CDR2 SVGIG (reference sequence). The CDR3 loop is CAWSDLPGELFF. The CDR3 nucleotides read TGTGCCTGGAGCGATTTACCGGGCGAGCTGTTTTTT.

The rearrangement links TRBV11-2 to TRBJ2-3; TRBD1 matches at 8 bases. V lost 6 bases to trimming and J lost 1 base; unmatched junction nucleotides: 9. Germline V gene lookup returns CDR1 SGHAT and CDR2 FQNNGV. The CDR3 sequence is 16 residues long. CDR3 sequence reads: CASRLQGDRGTDTQYF. The DNA of the CDR3 is TGTGCCAGCAGGCTACAGGGGGATAGGGGCACAGATACGCAGTATTTT. Based on the CDR3 plus reference TRBV11-2 and TRBJ2-3, the full variable domain is EAGVAQSPRYKIIEKRQSVAFWCNPISGHATLYWYQQILGQGPKLLIQFQNNGVVDDSQLPKDRFSAERLKGVDSTLKIQPAKLEDSAVYLCASRLQGDRGTDTQYFGPGTRLTVL.

This chain joins TRBV27 and TRBJ1-1; no clear D gene. This CDR3 has 12 residues. CDR1 is MNHEY, CDR2 SMNVEV, per germline (reference sequence). Trimming stripped 5 bases from V and 10 bases from J, with 14 bases between. CDR3 sequence reads: CASSAIGEVAFF. The CDR3 DNA reads TGTGCCAGCAGTGCCATCGGAGAGGTAGCTTTCTTT.

V and J are TRBV18 and TRBJ1-2; D not certain. This CDR3 has 13 residues. Deletions cut 3 bases from V and 3 bases from J, with 8 bases between. Germline V CDR1 and CDR2: KGHSH, LQKENI. DNA of the CDR3: TGTGCCAGCTCACCCGGACCAGACTATGGCTACACCTTC. Translated, it gives CASSPGPDYGYTF.

CDR3 in DNA: TGTGCCAGCAGCATGACAGGGGGCGCAGGTCAGCCCCAGCATTTT. Translating gives CASSMTGGAGQPQHF. The J gene is TRBJ1-5, the V gene TRBV7-2, with TRBD1 matching 10 bases. The CDR3 consists of 15 residues. Germline V gene data show CDR1 as SGHTA and CDR2 as FQGNSA. With 5 bases clipped from V and 6 bases from J, the junction kept 7 bases outside the gene matches.

The chain is built from TRBV14 and TRBJ1-1; 10 positions match TRBD1. The germline gives CDR1 SGHDN, CDR2 FVKESK. This CDR3 has 15 residues. Unmatched junction bases numbered 1, after V lost 3 bases and J lost 0 bases. CDR3 sequence: CASSQGQGLNTEAFF. For the CDR3, the DNA is TGTGCCAGCAGCCAGGGACAGGGGCTGAACACTGAAGCTTTCTTT.

The rearrangement links TRBV29-1 to TRBJ2-7; D perhaps matches TRBD1 (5 bases). The germline gives CDR1 SQVTM, CDR2 ANQGSEA. V was pared by 5 bases and J by 4 bases, with 12 bases between. This CDR3 comprises 12 residues. The CDR3 DNA follows: TGCAGCGTTCCTCAGGGTCCGTACGAGCAGTACTTC. Translated, it gives CSVPQGPYEQYF.

The CDR3 protein is CSVDTGVHEQYF. The DNA of the CDR3 is TGCAGCGTTGATACAGGGGTCCACGAGCAGTACTTC. The V and J genes are TRBV29-1 and TRBJ2-7, with TRBD1 matching over 7 bases. Trimming cost V 3 bases and J 5 bases; bases outside gene matches: 4. The CDR3 length is 12 residues. Germline values: CDR1 SQVTM, CDR2 ANQGSEA.

This clone has only a few counts. The chain joins TRBV11-2 to TRBJ1-6, with a tentative D call TRBD1 (5 bases). V lost 7 bases to trimming and J lost 6 bases, with 13 bases between them. The length of the CDR3 is 14 residues. Germline CDR1 is SGHAT and CDR2 is FQNNGV. The chain's CDR3 is CASTLTGLNSPLHF. The DNA of the CDR3 is TGTGCCAGCACCCTTACGGGGCTTAATTCACCCCTCCACTTT.

The gene calls are TRBV29-1 and TRBJ1-3; 7 nucleotides line up with TRBD1. The V and J ends lost 4 bases and 8 bases, in that order; junction bases with no gene match: 8. This CDR3 has 13 amino acids. CDR1 is SQVTM and CDR2 is ANQGSEA in the germline V gene. CDR3 sequence reads: CSVVKGGPDTIYF. The DNA for the CDR3 is TGCAGCGTTGTAAAAGGGGGCCCAGACACCATATATTTT.

J is TRBJ1-5 and V is TRBV19; D might be TRBD1 (5 bases). There are 15 residues in the CDR3. Trimming shortened V by 3 bases and J by 0 bases, and 9 bases separated the two germline ends. Germline loops: CDR1 LNHDA, CDR2 SQIVND (reference sequence). The CDR3 nucleotides are TGTGCCAGTAGTATCGAGCAGGGTAGCAATCAGCCCCAGCATTTT. It translates to CASSIEQGSNQPQHF.

The chain links TRBV29-1 to TRBJ1-4, with 11 bases matching TRBD1. Germline V gene lookup returns CDR1 SQVTM and CDR2 ANQGSEA. Unmatched junction bases numbered 6, after V lost 5 bases and J lost 7 bases. The CDR3 extends over 14 amino acids. The CDR3 region is CSVSTGTGGEKLFF. DNA for the CDR3: TGCAGCGTTTCCACCGGGACAGGGGGTGAAAAACTGTTTTTT.

The chain recombines TRBV27 with TRBJ1-1, with a weak D call TRBD1 (5 bases). The CDR3 length is 17 residues. Germline CDR1 and CDR2: MNHEY and SMNVEV (reference sequence). Trimming cost V 6 bases and J 0 bases, with 20 bases left between them. CDR3 residues: CASSPHLVGVMNTEAFF. CDR3 bases: TGTGCCAGCAGCCCGCACCTAGTGGGGGTTATGAACACTGAAGCTTTCTTT.

V and J are TRBV6-1 and TRBJ2-1; D may be TRBD2 (5 bases). This CDR3 contains 15 residues. With 5 bases removed from V and 4 bases from J, the gap between germline ends came to 15 bases. Germline V lookup: CDR1 MNHNS, CDR2 SASEGT. The CDR3 DNA reads TGTGCCAGCAGTCCGAACCCCGGGGATTACAATGAGCAGTTCTTC. Amino acid sequence: CASSPNPGDYNEQFF.

The chain is built from TRBV9 and TRBJ1-2, with D perhaps matching TRBD1 (6 bases). Between the trimmed V and J ends, which lost 1 base and 5 bases, there was a span of 9 bases. From germline, CDR1 is SGDLS and CDR2 YYNGEE. There are 13 residues in the CDR3. In nucleotides, the CDR3 is TGTGCCAGCAGCGTACAAGGGGGGTATGGCTACACCTTC. Residues: CASSVQGGYGYTF.

J is TRBJ2-2 and V is TRBV19, with a possible D match to TRBD2 (6 bases). Germline-derived CDR1 and CDR2 are LNHDA and SQIVND (reference sequence). The CDR3 runs 13 residues. V lost 6 bases and J lost 6, with 11 bases in between. DNA for the CDR3: TGTGCCAGTAGCGGGAGATGGGCCGGGGAGCTGTTTTTT. Protein sequence: CASSGRWAGELFF. Based on the CDR3 plus reference TRBV19 and TRBJ2-2, the full variable domain is DGGITQSPKYLFRKEGQNVTLSCEQNLNHDAMYWYRQDPGQGLRLIYYSQIVNDFQKGDIAEGYSVSREKKESFPLTVTSAQKNPTAFYLCASSGRWAGELFFGEGSRLTVL.

The chain combines TRBV7-9 with TRBJ2-5; tentatively, D is TRBD1 or TRBD2 (6 bases each). CDR1 and CDR2 from the germline V gene are SEHNR and FQNEAQ (reference sequence). Trimming took off 4 bases at V and 5 bases at J, with 17 bases between the two ends. This CDR3 has 15 residues. The CDR3 region has the DNA TGTGCCAGCAGCTCCATTCTGGGGGGCGGGGAGACCCAGTACTTC. This codes for CASSSILGGGETQYF.

The chain employs TRBV7-9 and TRBJ1-1, with D possibly matching TRBD1 (5 bases). Trimming stripped 4 bases from V and 11 bases from J, with 17 bases between. CDR1 is SEHNR, CDR2 FQNEAQ, per germline (reference sequence). CDR3 length equals 13 residues. The CDR3 reads CASSSQSPKGAFF. CDR3 bases: TGTGCCAGCAGCTCCCAGAGCCCAAAGGGGGCTTTCTTT.

The chain is built from TRBV2 and TRBJ2-2, with TRBD2 matching 14 bases. The CDR3 has 17 amino acids. Germline assignment: CDR1 SNHLY and CDR2 FYNNEI. With 8 bases clipped from V and 6 bases from J, the junction kept 11 bases outside the gene matches. This CDR3 is CASGLGLAGARSGELFF. CDR3 DNA: TGTGCCAGCGGCCTGGGACTAGCGGGGGCCCGATCCGGGGAGCTGTTTTTT.

The J gene is TRBJ2-5, the V gene TRBV25-1, with a weak D call TRBD1 (5 bases). V was pared by 4 bases and J by 4 bases, with 7 bases between. This CDR3 spans 12 amino acids. Germline lookup yields CDR1 MGHDK and CDR2 SYGVNS. In DNA, the CDR3 is TGTGCCAGCAGTGGCCAGGGAGAGACCCAGTACTTC. It translates to CASSGQGETQYF.

The chain joins TRBV11-1 to TRBJ1-5; D is uncertain. This CDR3 has 13 residues. Per the germline V gene, CDR1 is SGHAT and CDR2 is FQDESV (reference sequence). Trimming left V 0 bases short and J 4 bases short, with 4 bases between. CDR3: CASSLAPNQPQHF. The CDR3 nucleotides read TGTGCCAGCAGCTTAGCCCCGAATCAGCCCCAGCATTTT.

There are a few counts of this clone. The rearrangement joins TRBV5-8 to TRBJ1-2, with 7 bases matching TRBD1. Germline CDR1 reads SGHTS; CDR2 reads YDEGEE. The CDR3 sequence is 14 residues long. V was clipped by 4 bases and J by 6 bases; unmatched bases: 9. The CDR3 protein is CASSTSLGGDGYTF. CDR3 coding DNA: TGTGCCAGCAGCACTTCCCTAGGGGGCGATGGCTACACCTTC.

The genes are TRBV5-6 and TRBJ1-1, with D uncertain. V was clipped by 4 bases and J by 4 bases, with 14 bases between them. Germline V gene sequence: CDR1 SGHDT, CDR2 YYEEEE. CDR3 size: 14 residues. The CDR3 protein is CASSRRGVATEAFF. In nucleotides, the CDR3 is TGTGCCAGCAGCCGGCGTGGGGTGGCCACTGAAGCTTTCTTT. The entire variable domain, with the rest obtained from reference TRBV5-6 and TRBJ1-1, is as follows: DAGVTQSPTHLIKTRGQQVTLRCSPKSGHDTVSWYQQALGQGPQFIFQYYEEEERQRGNFPDRFSGHQFPNYSSELNVNALLLGDSALYLCASSRRGVATEAFFGQGTRLTVV.

The chain couples TRBV9 to TRBJ2-7; 11 bases agree with TRBD2. In germline, CDR1 is SGDLS, CDR2 YYNGEE. V lost 3 bases to trimming and J lost 5 bases; unmatched junction nucleotides: 10. The CDR3 has 16 amino acids. The CDR3 protein is CASSALAGDIGDEQYF. The CDR3 DNA sequence: TGTGCCAGCAGCGCACTAGCGGGAGACATAGGGGACGAGCAGTACTTC.

The V gene is TRBV5-1, the J gene TRBJ2-7; D remains unclear. Deletions cut 1 base from V and 7 bases from J, with 9 bases between. This CDR3 is 12 amino acids long. Germline lookup yields CDR1 SGHRS and CDR2 YFSETQ. The CDR3 sequence is CASSLTTREQYF. In DNA form, the CDR3 reads TGCGCCAGCAGCTTGACCACCCGTGAGCAGTACTTC.

V gene TRBV11-3 combines with J gene TRBJ2-1; D may match TRBD1 or TRBD2 (5 bases each). Germline CDR1 reads SGHNT; CDR2 reads YENEEA. The CDR3 spans 15 residues. Trimming took off 4 bases at V and 9 bases at J, with 19 bases between the two ends. CDR3: CASSSEGTFTTEQFF. CDR3 in DNA: TGTGCCAGCAGCTCCGAGGGGACCTTTACGACTGAGCAGTTCTTC.